The sequence of this T cell receptor (beta chain) was determined in a study of cytomegalovirus exposure and HLA in healthy donors. On the study more broadly: Membership in the Caucasian-associated ancestry cluster was found for around 81% of nearly 400 genotyped donors.

Worth noting for this clone: Antigen: not known.

Trimming at V came to 3 bases and at J to 3 bases, leaving 5 bases not matched to a gene. Germline V CDR1 and CDR2: MNHEY, SMNVEV (reference sequence). The CDR3 is 16 residues long. Study findings and constraints: In vitro assays verified that a few CMV-associated chains recognized CMV antigens specifically. Investigators reported 150 to 200 TCR beta chains as tied to cytomegalovirus.

The PCR ran on 60 Vbeta and 13 Jbeta primers. TCRdb keeps only in-frame clones here, not all; method: immunoSEQ multiplex PCR. The top ten clones hold less than 5% of a sample with approximately 110,000 clones, over 60% of them seen once. Source material: PBMCs. This chain uses TRBV27 with TRBJ2-1; 10 bases fit TRBD2. The receptor was derived from a man aged 60-69 years in good health and CMV-seropositive. CDR3 sequence (DNA): TGTGCCAGCAGTTTCCACCCTAGCGGGGGCTACAATGAGCAGTTCTTC. Protein sequence: CASSFHPSGGYNEQFF.